What follows is one T cell receptor (beta chain) and its context. This CDR3 region has 15 residues. With 5 bases removed from V and 4 bases from J, the gap between germline ends came to 15 bases. Germline lookup yields CDR1 SGHTA and CDR2 FQGNSA. This sample was taken from a study of Tregs in tolerant kidney transplant recipients. Assay: immunoSEQ multiplex PCR; the TCRdb copy retains only in-frame clones and omits some. The sample lists about 110,000 clones, around 90% occurring once. Sequencing used CD4+ T cells from blood, obtained before the transplant. The source of this sequence is a human donor who received a combined kidney and bone marrow transplant. The chain is built from TRBV7-2 and TRBJ1-3; D ambiguous. For the CDR3, the DNA is TGTGCCAGCAGCATTCTCCGGGTCTCCGGAAACACCATATATTTT. Protein sequence: CASSILRVSGNTIYF.